The clone carrying this T cell receptor (beta chain) was picked up a small number of times. Because the CDR3 is missing its conserved closing phenylalanine or tryptophan, this is likely a read error. This specimen belongs to a study of metastatic and nonmetastatic thyroid tumors. Study at large: It was across blood and tumor or nodule tissue from malignant and benign thyroid patients that repertoires were compared.

TCRdb used MiXCR to call clones anew from the PCR reads. The table shows under 30,000 clones, with approximately 16% occurring only once. All patients reached thyroid surgery having received no treatment beforehand. There are 13 residues in the CDR3. V lost 5 bases and J 5 bases, leaving 12 bases between the germline ends. Germline CDR1 is MDHEN and CDR2 is SYDVKM. Sequencing input: blood. The receptor's source is a male donor with papillary thyroid cancer or a benign thyroid nodule (not recorded which). Some clones in this sample may be carry-over from other donors' samples. V usage is TRBV28 and J usage is TRBJ1-1; D unclear. CDR3 coding DNA: TGTGCCAGCAGTGCAATCAGAGGAACTGAAGCTTTCCTT. Translation gives CASSAIRGTEAFL.